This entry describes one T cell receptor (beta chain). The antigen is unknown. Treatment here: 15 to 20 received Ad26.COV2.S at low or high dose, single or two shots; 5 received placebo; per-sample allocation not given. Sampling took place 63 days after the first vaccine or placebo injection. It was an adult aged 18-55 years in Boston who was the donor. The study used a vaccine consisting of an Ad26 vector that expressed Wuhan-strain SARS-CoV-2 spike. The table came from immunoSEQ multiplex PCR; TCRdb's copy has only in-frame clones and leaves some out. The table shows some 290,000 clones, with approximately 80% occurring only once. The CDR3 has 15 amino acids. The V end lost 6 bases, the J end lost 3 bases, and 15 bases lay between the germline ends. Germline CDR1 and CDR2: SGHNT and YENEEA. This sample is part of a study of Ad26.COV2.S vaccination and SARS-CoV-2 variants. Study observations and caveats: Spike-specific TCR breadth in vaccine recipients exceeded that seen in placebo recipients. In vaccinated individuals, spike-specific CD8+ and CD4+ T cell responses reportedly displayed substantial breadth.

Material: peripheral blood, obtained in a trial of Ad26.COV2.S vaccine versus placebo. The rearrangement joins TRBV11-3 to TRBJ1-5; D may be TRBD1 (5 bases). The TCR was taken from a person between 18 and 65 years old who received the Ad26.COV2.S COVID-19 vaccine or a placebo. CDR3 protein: CASSPGGILNQPQHF. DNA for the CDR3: TGTGCCAGCAGTCCTGGGGGGATTCTCAATCAGCCCCAGCATTTT.